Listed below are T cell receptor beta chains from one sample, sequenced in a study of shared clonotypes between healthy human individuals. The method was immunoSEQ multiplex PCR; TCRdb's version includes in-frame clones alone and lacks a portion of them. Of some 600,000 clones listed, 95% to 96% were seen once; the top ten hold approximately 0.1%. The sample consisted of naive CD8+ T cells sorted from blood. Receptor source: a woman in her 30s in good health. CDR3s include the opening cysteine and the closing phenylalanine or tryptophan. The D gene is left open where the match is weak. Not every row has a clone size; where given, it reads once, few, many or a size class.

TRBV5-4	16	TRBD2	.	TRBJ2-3	CASSWGTIVSTDTQYF	TGTGCCAGCAGCTGGGGGACTATTGTTAGCACAGATACGCAGTATTTT
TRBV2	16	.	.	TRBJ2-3	CASSDPGVSEADTQYF	TGTGCCAGCAGTGACCCTGGGGTTAGCGAGGCAGATACGCAGTATTTT
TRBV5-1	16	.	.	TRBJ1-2	CASNFFPRQETYGYTF	TGCGCCAGCAATTTTTTCCCCCGGCAGGAGACTTATGGCTACACCTTC
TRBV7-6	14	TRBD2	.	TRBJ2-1	CASSPSGSYNEQFF	TGTGCCAGCAGCCCTAGCGGGTCGTACAATGAGCAGTTCTTC
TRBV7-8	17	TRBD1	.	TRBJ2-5	CASSLMYTGGSSQTQYF	TGTGCCAGCAGCTTAATGTATACAGGGGGGTCCTCGCAGACCCAGTACTTC
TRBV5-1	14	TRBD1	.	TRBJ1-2	CASSYWTGDYGYTF	TGCGCCAGCAGCTACTGGACAGGGGACTATGGCTACACCTTC
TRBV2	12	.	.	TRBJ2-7	CASSDEVNEQYF	TGTGCCAGCAGTGATGAGGTTAATGAGCAGTACTTC
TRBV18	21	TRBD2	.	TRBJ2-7	CASSPPRRAGTSGSTGYEQYF	TGTGCCAGCTCACCACCGCGGCGGGCCGGGACTAGCGGGAGTACAGGCTACGAGCAGTACTTC
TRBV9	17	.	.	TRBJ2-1	CASSVEDPEAWHNEQFF	TGTGCCAGCAGCGTAGAGGACCCGGAGGCTTGGCACAATGAGCAGTTCTTC
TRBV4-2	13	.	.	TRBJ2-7	CASSWDSNYEQYF	TGTGCCAGCAGCTGGGACTCGAACTACGAGCAGTACTTC
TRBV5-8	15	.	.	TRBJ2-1	CASSLNLRTYNEQFF	TGTGCCAGCAGCTTGAACTTACGAACGTACAATGAGCAGTTCTTC
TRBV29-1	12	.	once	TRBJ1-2	CSVEEGTSGYTF	TGCAGCGTTGAAGAGGGGACGAGTGGCTACACCTTC
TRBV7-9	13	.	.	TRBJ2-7	CASRFGGAHEQYF	TGTGCCAGCAGGTTTGGGGGGGCCCACGAGCAGTACTTC
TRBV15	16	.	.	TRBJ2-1	CATSRNTVWSYNEQFF	TGTGCCACCAGCAGAAACACAGTTTGGTCTTACAATGAGCAGTTCTTC
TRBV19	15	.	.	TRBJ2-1	CASSYGLLGGNEQFF	TGTGCCAGTAGTTACGGTTTACTTGGGGGTAATGAGCAGTTCTTC
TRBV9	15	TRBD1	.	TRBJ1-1	CASSAIQGMNTEAFF	TGTGCCAGCAGCGCGATACAGGGGATGAACACTGAAGCTTTCTTT
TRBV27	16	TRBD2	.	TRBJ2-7	CASSSPDRTSPDEQYF	TGTGCCAGCAGTTCGCCCGACCGGACTAGCCCCGACGAGCAGTACTTC
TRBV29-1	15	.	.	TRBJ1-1	CSVEKNKQGNTEAFF	TGCAGCGTTGAGAAAAATAAACAGGGGAACACTGAAGCTTTCTTT
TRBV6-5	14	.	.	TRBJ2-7	CASSYSGKFYEQYF	TGTGCCAGCAGTTACAGCGGAAAGTTCTACGAGCAGTACTTC
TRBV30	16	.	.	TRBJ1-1	CAWSRLSGDLNTEAFF	TGTGCCTGGAGTAGACTTTCCGGGGACCTGAACACTGAAGCTTTCTTT
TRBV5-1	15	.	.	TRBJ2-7	CASSLEQSVGYEQYF	TGCGCCAGCAGCTTGGAACAGTCCGTCGGATACGAGCAGTACTTC
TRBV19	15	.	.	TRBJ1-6	CASSITGFGDSPLHF	TGTGCCAGTAGTATAACGGGGTTTGGCGATTCACCCCTCCACTTT
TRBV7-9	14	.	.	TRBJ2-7	CASSSPRQPYEQYF	TGTGCCAGCAGCTCCCCTCGTCAACCCTACGAGCAGTACTTC
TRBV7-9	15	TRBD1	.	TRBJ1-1	CASSLAGQGVPEAFF	TGTGCCAGCAGCTTAGCGGGACAGGGTGTCCCTGAAGCTTTCTTT
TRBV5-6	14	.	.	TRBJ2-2	CASSLEWDTGELFF	TGTGCCAGCAGCTTGGAGTGGGACACCGGGGAGCTGTTTTTT
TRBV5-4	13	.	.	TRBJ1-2	CASSLYGRYGYTF	TGTGCCAGCAGCTTGTATGGTCGGTATGGCTACACCTTC
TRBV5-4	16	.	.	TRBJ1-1	CASSLYMGTKSEEAFF	TGTGCCAGCAGCCTATATATGGGGACGAAGAGTGAGGAAGCTTTCTTT
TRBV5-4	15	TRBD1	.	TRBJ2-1	CASSLGPGGLDEQFF	TGTGCCAGCAGCTTGGGTCCAGGGGGCTTAGATGAGCAGTTCTTC
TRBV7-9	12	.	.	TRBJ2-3	CASTGTEDTQYF	TGTGCCAGCACAGGGACCGAGGATACGCAGTATTTT